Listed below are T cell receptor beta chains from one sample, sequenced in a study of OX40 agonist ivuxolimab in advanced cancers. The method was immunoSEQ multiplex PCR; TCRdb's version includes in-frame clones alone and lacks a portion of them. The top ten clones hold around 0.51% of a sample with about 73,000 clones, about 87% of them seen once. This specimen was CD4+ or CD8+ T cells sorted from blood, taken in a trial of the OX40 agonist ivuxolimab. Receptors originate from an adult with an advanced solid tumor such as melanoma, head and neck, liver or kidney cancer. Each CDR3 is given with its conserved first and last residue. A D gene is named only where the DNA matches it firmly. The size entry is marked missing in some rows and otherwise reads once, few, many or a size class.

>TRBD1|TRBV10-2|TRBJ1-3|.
TGCGCCAGCCAGGGGGCAAATGGAAACACCATATATTTT
CASQGANGNTIYF
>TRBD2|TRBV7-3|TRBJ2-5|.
TGTGCCAGCAGCTCAGGACCTCCGGGACTAGCGGGAGAGACCCAGTACTTC
CASSSGPPGLAGETQYF
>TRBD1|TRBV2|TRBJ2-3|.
TGTGCCAGCAGAAGGACAGGGGGGGCAGATACGCAGTATTTT
CASRRTGGADTQYF
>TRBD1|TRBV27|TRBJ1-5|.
TGTGCCAGCAGTTGGGGACAGTCCAATCAGCCCCAGCATTTT
CASSWGQSNQPQHF
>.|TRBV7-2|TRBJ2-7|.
TGTGCCAGCAGCTTAGCGGGGATAGAAATCAACGAGCAGTACTTC
CASSLAGIEINEQYF
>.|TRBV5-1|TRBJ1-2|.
TGCGCCAGCAGCTTCGAGGACGGCTATGGCTACACCTTC
CASSFEDGYGYTF
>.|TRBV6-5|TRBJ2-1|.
TGTGCCAGCAGATTCTGGGGCGAGGGAACGAATGAGCAGTTCTTC
CASRFWGEGTNEQFF
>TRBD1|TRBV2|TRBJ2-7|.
TGTGCCAGCAGTGAAGGACAGGGGGCTTACGAGCAGTACTTC
CASSEGQGAYEQYF
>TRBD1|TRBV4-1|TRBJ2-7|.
TGCGCCAGCAGACCGCTACAGGGGGCGAGGGAGCAGTACTTC
CASRPLQGAREQYF
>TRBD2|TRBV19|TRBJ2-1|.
TGTGCCAGTAGTCCGGGACTAGCGGGAACTGAGCAGTTCTTC
CASSPGLAGTEQFF
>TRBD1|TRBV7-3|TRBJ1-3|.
TGTGCCACCGAGCCGGACAGGGCCACTGGAAACACCATATATTTT
CATEPDRATGNTIYF
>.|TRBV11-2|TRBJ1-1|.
TGTGCCAGCAGCTTGGCATCGCCCCCCCGCACTGAAGCTTTCTTT
CASSLASPPRTEAFF
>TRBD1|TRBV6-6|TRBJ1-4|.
TGTGCCAGCAGTTCTACAGGGGCAACTAATGAAAAACTGTTTTTT
CASSSTGATNEKLFF
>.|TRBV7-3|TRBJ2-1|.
TGTGCCAGCAGCTCCGGGACTCCCAAGGCAGATGAGCAGTTCTTC
CASSSGTPKADEQFF
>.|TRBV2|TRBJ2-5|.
TGTGCCAGCAGTGATTCGGAGACCCAGTACTTC
CASSDSETQYF
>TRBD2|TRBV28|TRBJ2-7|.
TGTGCCGCGCAGGCGGGAGGGATCTCCTACGAGCAGTACTTC
CAAQAGGISYEQYF
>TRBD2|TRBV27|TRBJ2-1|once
TGTGCCAGCAGTTTAGGGGCTAGCGGGAGGGGCGAGCAGTTCTTC
CASSLGASGRGEQFF
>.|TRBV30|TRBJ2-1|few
TGTGCCTGGAGTTCTAGCGCCATCTACAATGAGCAGTTCTTC
CAWSSSAIYNEQFF
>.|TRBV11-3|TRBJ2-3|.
TGTGCCAGCAGCTTAGAGTACGCAGATACGCAGTATTTT
CASSLEYADTQYF
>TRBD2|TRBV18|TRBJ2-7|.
TGTGCCAGCTCTACCCAAGGGGCAGGGAGGGTCTACGAGCAGTACTTC
CASSTQGAGRVYEQYF
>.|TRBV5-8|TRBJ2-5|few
TGTGCCAGCAGCTTGGGTCTCAGGGGATCCCAAGAGACCCAGTACTTC
CASSLGLRGSQETQYF
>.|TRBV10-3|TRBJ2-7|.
TGTGCCATCAGTGGGCTAAGACACCCCTACGAGCAGTACTTC
CAISGLRHPYEQYF
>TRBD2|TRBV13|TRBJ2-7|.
TGTGCCAGCAGCCAGGGGACTAGCGGGAACTACGAGCAGTACTTC
CASSQGTSGNYEQYF
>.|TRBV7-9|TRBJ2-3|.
TGTGCCAGCAGCTTGGTTCAGGAAGGGCAGTATTTT
CASSLVQEGQYF
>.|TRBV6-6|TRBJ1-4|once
TGTGCCAGCAGTCGGGGACTTTTCAATAATGAAAAACTGTTTTTT
CASSRGLFNNEKLFF
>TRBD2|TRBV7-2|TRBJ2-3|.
TGTGCCAGCAGCACCGGACTAGGCATCACAGATACGCAGTATTTT
CASSTGLGITDTQYF
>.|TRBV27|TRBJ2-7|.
TGTGCCAGCAGTTTGGGGGTGCCCTCCTACGAGCAGTACTTC
CASSLGVPSYEQYF
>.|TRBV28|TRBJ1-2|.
TGTGCCAGCAGTTCCACCCTACTACAAACTTATGGCTACACCTTC
CASSSTLLQTYGYTF
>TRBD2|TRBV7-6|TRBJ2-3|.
TGTGCCAGCAGCTTAGACGGGAGGAATCAGGCGCAGTATTTT
CASSLDGRNQAQYF
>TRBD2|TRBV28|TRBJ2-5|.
TGTGCCAGCAGTTTCCCGGGACTAGCGGAGACCCAGTACTTC
CASSFPGLAETQYF
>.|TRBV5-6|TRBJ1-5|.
TGTGCCAGCAGCTTGTCGGGGGATCAGCCCCAGCATTTT
CASSLSGDQPQHF
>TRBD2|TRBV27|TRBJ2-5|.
TGTGCCAGCAGCACTTCGGGACTAGCGGGAGGTCCCGGGGAGACCCAGTACTTC
CASSTSGLAGGPGETQYF
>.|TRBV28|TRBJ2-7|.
TGTGCCAGTCGAGGGGCTAGCGCTGTTTCCGAGCAGTACTTC
CASRGASAVSEQYF
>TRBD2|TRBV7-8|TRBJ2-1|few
TGTGCCAGCAGCTTAGCGCGGACTAGTAATGAGCAGTTCTTC
CASSLARTSNEQFF
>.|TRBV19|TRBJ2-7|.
TGTGCCAGTAGTCTCTCCGGGACGATCCCCCGCGAGCAGTACTTC
CASSLSGTIPREQYF
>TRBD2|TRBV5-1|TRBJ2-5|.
TGCGCCAGCAGCTTGGCCGGGACTAGCGGGCTCCAAGAGACCCAGTACTTC
CASSLAGTSGLQETQYF
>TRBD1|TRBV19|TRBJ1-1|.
TGTGCCAGTAGTGTTGGACAGGGTGCTCGGGGCACTGAAGCTTTCTTT
CASSVGQGARGTEAFF
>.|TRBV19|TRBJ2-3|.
TGTGCCAGTAGTACATCAGGGGTGGAAACAGATACGCAGTATTTT
CASSTSGVETDTQYF
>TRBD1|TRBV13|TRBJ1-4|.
TGTGCCAGCAGCATACTAACAGGGGAAGAAAAACTGTTTTTT
CASSILTGEEKLFF
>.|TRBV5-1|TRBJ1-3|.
TGCGCCAGCAGGGACACCCCTGGCACCATATATTTT
CASRDTPGTIYF
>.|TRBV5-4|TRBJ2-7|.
TGTGCCAGCAGCTCACCACTAGCCCCCTACGAGCAGTACTTC
CASSSPLAPYEQYF
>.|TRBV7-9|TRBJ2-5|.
TGTGCCAGCGGCCAAGAGACCCAGTACTTC
CASGQETQYF
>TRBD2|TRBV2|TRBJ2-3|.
TGTGCCAGCAGCCTCTCTAGCGGGGTAGATACGCAGTATTTT
CASSLSSGVDTQYF